This is a list of T cell receptor beta chains from one sample in a study of blood T cell repertoires in COVID-19. Produced via immunoSEQ multiplex PCR; TCRdb's table is partial and in-frame only. The repertoire holds over 100,000 clones, with around nine tenths as singletons. The sequencing sample was made of peripheral blood. The receptor set was obtained from a woman aged 65 to 85 with COVID-19, enrolled during active disease. The CDR3 runs from the conserved cysteine through the conserved F or W. The order of the fields is clone size, J gene, D gene, V gene, CDR3 DNA, CDR3 protein. A D gene is named only where the DNA matches it firmly. A clone size is listed for some rows: how often the clone was seen (once, few, many), or a class if it is expanded.

NA | TRBJ2-1 | TRBD1 | TRBV7-9 | TGTGCCAGCAGCTTGGGGCCTCTTAGACAGGGATCCTACAATGAGCAGTTCTTC | CASSLGPLRQGSYNEQFF
NA | TRBJ1-5 | TRBD1 | TRBV9 | TGTGCCAGCAGCGTAGGGACAGGGGACAATCAGCCCCAGCATTTT | CASSVGTGDNQPQHF
NA | TRBJ2-2 | TRBD1 | TRBV19 | TGTGCCAGTAGTAGAAGAAGGGGGCTTAACACCGGGGAGCTGTTTTTT | CASSRRRGLNTGELFF
NA | TRBJ2-2 | TRBD1 | TRBV18 | TGTGCCAGCTCACCACAAAACAGGGGTTTTAGCACCGGGGAGCTGTTTTTT | CASSPQNRGFSTGELFF
NA | TRBJ2-1 | TRBD1 | TRBV6-1 | TGTGCCAGCAGTGAAGCGCTCCGGGACAGGCATTACAATGAGCAGTTCTTC | CASSEALRDRHYNEQFF
NA | TRBJ1-1 | NA | TRBV5-4 | TGTGCCAGCAGCTTGGCGCGGGGCGGTGGCGCTGAAGCTTTCTTT | CASSLARGGGAEAFF
NA | TRBJ2-3 | TRBD1 | TRBV5-4 | TGTGCCAGCAGCCTTTTAAGACAGGGTAACACAGATACGCAGTATTTT | CASSLLRQGNTDTQYF
NA | TRBJ2-3 | TRBD2 | TRBV30 | TGTGCCTGGAGTCGGAGAGCGGGGGGTTCAGATACGCAGTATTTT | CAWSRRAGGSDTQYF
NA | TRBJ1-2 | NA | TRBV18 | TGTGCCAGCTTCCCGGGTTTCAGATTTGATGGCTACACCTTC | CASFPGFRFDGYTF
NA | TRBJ1-1 | TRBD1 | TRBV28 | TGTGCCAGCAGTTTCACAGGGGGCAGGAGGGCTGAAGCTTTCTTT | CASSFTGGRRAEAFF
NA | TRBJ1-2 | TRBD1 | TRBV6-5 | TGTGCCAGCACCAAGGGACAGGCCTATGGCTACACCTTC | CASTKGQAYGYTF
NA | TRBJ1-1 | NA | TRBV14 | TGTGCCAGCAGCCCGGTAGCCGGGGGGAACACTGAAGCTTTCTTT | CASSPVAGGNTEAFF
NA | TRBJ2-2 | NA | TRBV4-1 | TGCGCCAGCAGCCAATTGGTGAGGACAGAGAACACCGGGGAGCTGTTTTTT | CASSQLVRTENTGELFF
NA | TRBJ2-7 | TRBD1 | TRBV28 | TGTGCCAGCAGGCTACACACAGGGGGCCGCACCTACGAGCAGTACTTC | CASRLHTGGRTYEQYF
NA | TRBJ1-6 | NA | TRBV19 | TGTGCCAGTAGTATAAGCGAAGTCGATTCACCCCTCCACTTT | CASSISEVDSPLHF
NA | TRBJ1-1 | NA | TRBV7-3 | TGTGCCAGCAGCTCGATGGGGGGAATGAACACTGAAGCTTTCTTT | CASSSMGGMNTEAFF
NA | TRBJ1-1 | NA | TRBV2 | TGTGCCAGCAGTGAGGGTGGCAGGGGAAGGACTGAAGCTTTCTTT | CASSEGGRGRTEAFF
once | TRBJ2-5 | TRBD2 | TRBV27 | TGTGCCAGCAGTCTGGGACTAGCGGGGGGAGAGACCCAGTACTTC | CASSLGLAGGETQYF
NA | TRBJ1-2 | NA | TRBV6-5 | TGTGCCAGCAGCTCTCGACAGTCTCTAGGCTATGGCTACACCTTC | CASSSRQSLGYGYTF
NA | TRBJ2-7 | NA | TRBV5-4 | TGTGCCAGCAGCTTGCGGGGGGCCGTCGAGCAGTACTTC | CASSLRGAVEQYF
NA | TRBJ1-4 | TRBD1 | TRBV27 | TGTGCCAGCAGTCCCAGACAGGGTCGGGAAAAACTGTTTTTT | CASSPRQGREKLFF
NA | TRBJ1-1 | TRBD1 | TRBV7-6 | TGTGCCAGCAGCTCCCTCTCTGGCTGGGGGACAGGGGGCTCCCTGGGTAACACTGAAGCTTTCTTT | CASSSLSGWGTGGSLGNTEAFF
NA | TRBJ1-5 | NA | TRBV18 | TGTGCCAGCTCCCTCCAGGAGCAGGGCCATCAGCCCCAGCATTTT | CASSLQEQGHQPQHF
NA | TRBJ2-3 | NA | TRBV21-1 | TGTGCCAGCAGCACCCAATCACAGGGGGTATGCACAGATACGCAGTATTTT | CASSTQSQGVCTDTQYF
NA | TRBJ1-1 | NA | TRBV6-2/TRBV6-3 | TGTGCCAGCAGTTACTTACCCCACGGGAATACTGAAGCTTTCTTT | CASSYLPHGNTEAFF
NA | TRBJ1-5 | NA | TRBV27 | TGTGCCAGCAGTTTGTTCCCTTATCAGCCCCAGCATTTT | CASSLFPYQPQHF
once | TRBJ2-3 | NA | TRBV7-2 | TGTGCCAGCAGCTTATCGGGGGACAGAGATACGCAGTATTTT | CASSLSGDRDTQYF
NA | TRBJ2-7 | NA | TRBV28 | TGTGCCAGCAGTTTCGCGTACGAGCAGTACTTC | CASSFAYEQYF